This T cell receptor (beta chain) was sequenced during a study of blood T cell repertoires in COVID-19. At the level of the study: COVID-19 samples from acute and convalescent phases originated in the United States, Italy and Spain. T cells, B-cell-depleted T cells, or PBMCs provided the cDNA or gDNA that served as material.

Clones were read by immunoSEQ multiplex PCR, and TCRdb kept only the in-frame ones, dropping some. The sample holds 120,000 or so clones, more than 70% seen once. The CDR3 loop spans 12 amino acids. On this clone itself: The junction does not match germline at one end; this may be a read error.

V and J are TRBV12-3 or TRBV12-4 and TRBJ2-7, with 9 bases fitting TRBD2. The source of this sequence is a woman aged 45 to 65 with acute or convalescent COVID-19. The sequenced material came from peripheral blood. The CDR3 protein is CASSSPRTSANF. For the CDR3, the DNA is TGTGCCAGCAGTTCACCTCGGACTAGCGCTAACTTC.